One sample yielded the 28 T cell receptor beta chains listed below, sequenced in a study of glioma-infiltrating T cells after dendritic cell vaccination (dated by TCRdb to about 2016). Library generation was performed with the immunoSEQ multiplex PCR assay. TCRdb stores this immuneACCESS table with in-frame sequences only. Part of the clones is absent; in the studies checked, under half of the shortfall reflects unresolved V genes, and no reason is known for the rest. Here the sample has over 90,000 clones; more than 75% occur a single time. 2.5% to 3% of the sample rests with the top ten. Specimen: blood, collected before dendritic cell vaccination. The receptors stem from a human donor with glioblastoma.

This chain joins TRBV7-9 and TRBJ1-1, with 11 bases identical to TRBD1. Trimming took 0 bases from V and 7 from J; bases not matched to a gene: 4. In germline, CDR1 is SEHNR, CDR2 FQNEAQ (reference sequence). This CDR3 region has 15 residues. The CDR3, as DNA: TGTGCCAGCAGCTTAGCCTGGACAGGGGGCGGTGAAGCTTTCTTT. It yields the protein CASSLAWTGGGEAFF.

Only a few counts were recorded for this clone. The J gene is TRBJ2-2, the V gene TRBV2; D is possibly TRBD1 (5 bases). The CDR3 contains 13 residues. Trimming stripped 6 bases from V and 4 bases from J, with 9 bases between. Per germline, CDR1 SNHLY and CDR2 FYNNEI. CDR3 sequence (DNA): TGTGCCAGCAGCGAAAGGGGCACCGGGGAGCTGTTTTTT. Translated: CASSERGTGELFF.

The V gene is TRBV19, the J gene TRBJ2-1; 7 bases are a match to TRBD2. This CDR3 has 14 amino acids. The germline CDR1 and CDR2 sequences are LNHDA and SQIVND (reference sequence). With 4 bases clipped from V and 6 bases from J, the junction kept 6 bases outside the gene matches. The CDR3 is CASSTSGGSNEQFF. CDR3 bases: TGTGCCAGTAGTACATCGGGAGGCAGCAATGAGCAGTTCTTC.

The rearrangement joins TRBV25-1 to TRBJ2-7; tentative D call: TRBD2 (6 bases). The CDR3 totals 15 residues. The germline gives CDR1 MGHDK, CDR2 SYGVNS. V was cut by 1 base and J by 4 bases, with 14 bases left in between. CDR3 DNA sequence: TGTGCCAGCAGTGAATCAGGCGGGGAGCCTTACGAGCAGTACTTC. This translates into CASSESGGEPYEQYF.

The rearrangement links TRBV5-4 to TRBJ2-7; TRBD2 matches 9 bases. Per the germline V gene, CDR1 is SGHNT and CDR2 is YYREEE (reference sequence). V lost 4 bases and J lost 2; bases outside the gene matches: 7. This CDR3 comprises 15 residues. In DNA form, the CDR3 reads TGTGCCAGCAGCGCGAGGAGCGGGAGGCCCTACGAGCAGTACTTC. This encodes CASSARSGRPYEQYF. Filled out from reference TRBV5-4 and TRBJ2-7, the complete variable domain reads ETGVTQSPTHLIKTRGQQVTLRCSSQSGHNTVSWYQQALGQGPQFIFQYYREEENGRGNFPPRFSGLQFPNYSSELNVNALELDDSALYLCASSARSGRPYEQYFGPGTRLTVT.

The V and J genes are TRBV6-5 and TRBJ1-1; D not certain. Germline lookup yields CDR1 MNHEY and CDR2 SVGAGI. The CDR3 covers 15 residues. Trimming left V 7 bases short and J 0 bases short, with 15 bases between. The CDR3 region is CASTYLEKMNTEAFF. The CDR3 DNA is TGTGCCAGCACCTACCTAGAGAAGATGAACACTGAAGCTTTCTTT.

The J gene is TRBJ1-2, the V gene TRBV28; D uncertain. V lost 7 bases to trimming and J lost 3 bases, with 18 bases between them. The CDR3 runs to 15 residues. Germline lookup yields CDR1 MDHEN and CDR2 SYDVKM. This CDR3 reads CASTDQVNPYYGYTF. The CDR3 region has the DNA TGTGCCAGCACAGACCAGGTCAACCCCTACTATGGCTACACCTTC.

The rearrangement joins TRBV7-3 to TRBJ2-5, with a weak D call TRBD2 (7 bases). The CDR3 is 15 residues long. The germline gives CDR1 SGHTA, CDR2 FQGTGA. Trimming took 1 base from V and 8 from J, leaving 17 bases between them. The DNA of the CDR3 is TGTGCCAGCAGCTTAAATCCTAGCGGAGGGGGAACCCAGTACTTC. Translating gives CASSLNPSGGGTQYF.

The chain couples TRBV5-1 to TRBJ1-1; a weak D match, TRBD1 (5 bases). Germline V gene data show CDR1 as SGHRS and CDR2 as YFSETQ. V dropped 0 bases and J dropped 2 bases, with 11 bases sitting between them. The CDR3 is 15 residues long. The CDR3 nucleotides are TGCGCCAGCAGCTTGGGGGGCGCAGGTAACACTGAAGCTTTCTTT. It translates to CASSLGGAGNTEAFF.

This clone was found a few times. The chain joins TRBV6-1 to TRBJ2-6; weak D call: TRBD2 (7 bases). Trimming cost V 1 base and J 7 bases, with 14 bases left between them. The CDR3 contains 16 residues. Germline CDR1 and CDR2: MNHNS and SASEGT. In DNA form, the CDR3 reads TGTGCCAGCAGTGAAGGAGGGGGGGTCCGAGCCAACGTCCTGACTTTC. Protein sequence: CASSEGGGVRANVLTF.

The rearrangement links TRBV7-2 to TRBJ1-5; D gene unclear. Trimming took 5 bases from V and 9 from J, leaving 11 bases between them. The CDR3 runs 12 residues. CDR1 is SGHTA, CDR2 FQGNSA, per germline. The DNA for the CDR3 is TGTGCCAGCAGCCTTCAGGTGGGGCCCCAGCATTTT. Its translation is CASSLQVGPQHF.

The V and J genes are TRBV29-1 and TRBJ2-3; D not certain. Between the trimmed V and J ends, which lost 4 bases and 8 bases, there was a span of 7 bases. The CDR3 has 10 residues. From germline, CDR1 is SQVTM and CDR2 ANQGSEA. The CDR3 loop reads CSVVRVTQYF. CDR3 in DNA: TGCAGCGTTGTACGGGTTACGCAGTATTTT.

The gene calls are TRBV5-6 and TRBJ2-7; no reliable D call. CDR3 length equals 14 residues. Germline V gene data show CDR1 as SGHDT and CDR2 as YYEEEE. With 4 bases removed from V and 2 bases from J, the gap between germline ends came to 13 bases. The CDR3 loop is CASSGPDGTYEQYF. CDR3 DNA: TGTGCCAGCAGCGGGCCCGACGGAACCTACGAGCAGTACTTC.

The DNA of the CDR3 is TGTGCCAGCAGTGAAACGGGGGGGGCCACTGAAGCTTTCTTT. The encoded protein is CASSETGGATEAFF. This chain connects TRBV6-1 to TRBJ1-1; TRBD1 is a possible D gene (6 bases). Trimming cost V 2 bases and J 4 bases, with 11 bases left between them. The CDR3 runs to 14 residues. Germline V CDR1 and CDR2: MNHNS, SASEGT.

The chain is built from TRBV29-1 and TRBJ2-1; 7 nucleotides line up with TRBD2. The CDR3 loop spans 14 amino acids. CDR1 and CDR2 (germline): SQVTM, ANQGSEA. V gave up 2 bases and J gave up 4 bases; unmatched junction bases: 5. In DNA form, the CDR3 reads TGCAGCGTTGAAACCCTAGCGGCGTACAATGAGCAGTTCTTC. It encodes CSVETLAAYNEQFF.

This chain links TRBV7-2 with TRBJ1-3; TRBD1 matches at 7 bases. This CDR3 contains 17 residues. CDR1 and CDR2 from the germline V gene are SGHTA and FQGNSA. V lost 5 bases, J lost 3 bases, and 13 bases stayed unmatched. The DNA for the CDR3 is TGTGCCAGCAGCACCCGACAGGGAAAGTCAATTGGAAACACCATATATTTT. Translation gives CASSTRQGKSIGNTIYF.

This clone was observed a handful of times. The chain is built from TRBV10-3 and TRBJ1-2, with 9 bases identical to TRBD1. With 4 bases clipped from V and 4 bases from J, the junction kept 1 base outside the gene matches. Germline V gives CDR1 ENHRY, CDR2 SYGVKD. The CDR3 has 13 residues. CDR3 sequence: CAISGTGAYGYTF. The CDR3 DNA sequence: TGTGCCATCAGTGGGACAGGGGCCTATGGCTACACCTTC.

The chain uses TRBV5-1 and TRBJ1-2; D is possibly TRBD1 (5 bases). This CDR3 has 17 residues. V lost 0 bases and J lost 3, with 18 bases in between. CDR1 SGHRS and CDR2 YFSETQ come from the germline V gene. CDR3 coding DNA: TGCGCCAGCAGCTTGGCCGTGGAGGGACTCGGTTACTATGGCTACACCTTC. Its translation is CASSLAVEGLGYYGYTF.

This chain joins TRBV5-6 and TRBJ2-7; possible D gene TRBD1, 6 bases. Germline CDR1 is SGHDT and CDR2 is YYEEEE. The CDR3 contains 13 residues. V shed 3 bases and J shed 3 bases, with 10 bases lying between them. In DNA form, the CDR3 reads TGTGCCAGCAGCTGGGACAACTTCTACGAGCAGTACTTC. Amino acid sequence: CASSWDNFYEQYF.

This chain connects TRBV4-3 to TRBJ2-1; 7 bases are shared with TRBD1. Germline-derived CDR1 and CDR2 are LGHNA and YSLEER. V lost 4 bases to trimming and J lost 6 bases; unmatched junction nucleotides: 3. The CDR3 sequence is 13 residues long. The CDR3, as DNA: TGCGCCAGCAGCCCAACAGGGGTCAATGAGCAGTTCTTC. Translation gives CASSPTGVNEQFF.

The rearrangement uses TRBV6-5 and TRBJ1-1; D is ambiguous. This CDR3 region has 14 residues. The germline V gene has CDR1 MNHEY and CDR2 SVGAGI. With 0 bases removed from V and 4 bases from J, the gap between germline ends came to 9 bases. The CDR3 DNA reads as TGTGCCAGCAGTTACTCGATATGGAGCACTGAAGCTTTCTTT. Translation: CASSYSIWSTEAFF.

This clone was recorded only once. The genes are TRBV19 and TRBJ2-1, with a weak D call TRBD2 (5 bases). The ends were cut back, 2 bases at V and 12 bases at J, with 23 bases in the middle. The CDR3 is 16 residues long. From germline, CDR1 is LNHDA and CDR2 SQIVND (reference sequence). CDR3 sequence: CASSISPTGNMVRQFF. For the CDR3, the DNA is TGTGCCAGTAGTATATCCCCCACGGGGAACATGGTCAGGCAGTTCTTC.

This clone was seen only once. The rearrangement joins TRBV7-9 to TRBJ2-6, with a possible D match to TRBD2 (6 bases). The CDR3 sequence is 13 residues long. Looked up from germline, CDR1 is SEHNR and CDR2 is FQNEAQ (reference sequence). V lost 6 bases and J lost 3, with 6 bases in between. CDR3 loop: CASRAGGANVLTF. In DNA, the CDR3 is TGTGCCAGCAGAGCGGGTGGGGCCAACGTCCTGACTTTC. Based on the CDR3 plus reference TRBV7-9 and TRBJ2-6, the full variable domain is DTGVSQNPRHKITKRGQNVTFRCDPISEHNRLYWYRQTLGQGPEFLTYFQNEAQLEKSRLLSDRFSAERPKGSFSTLEIQRTEQGDSAMYLCASRAGGANVLTFGAGSRLTVL.

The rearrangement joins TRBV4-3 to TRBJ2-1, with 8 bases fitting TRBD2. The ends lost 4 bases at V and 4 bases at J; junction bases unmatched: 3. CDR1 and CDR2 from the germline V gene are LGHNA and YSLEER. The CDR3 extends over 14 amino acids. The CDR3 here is CASSPGLGYNEQFF. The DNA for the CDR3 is TGCGCCAGCAGCCCGGGACTAGGGTACAATGAGCAGTTCTTC.

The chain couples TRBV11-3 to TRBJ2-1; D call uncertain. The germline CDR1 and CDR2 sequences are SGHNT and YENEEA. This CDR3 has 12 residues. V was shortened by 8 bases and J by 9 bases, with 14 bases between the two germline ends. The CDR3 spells CASGTIAIEQFF. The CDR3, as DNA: TGTGCCAGCGGAACGATAGCCATTGAGCAGTTCTTC. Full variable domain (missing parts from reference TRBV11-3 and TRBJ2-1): EAGVVQSPRYKIIEKKQPVAFWCNPISGHNTLYWYLQNLGQGPELLIRYENEEAVDDSQLPKDRFSAERLKGVDSTLKIQPAELGDSAVYLCASGTIAIEQFFGPGTRLTVL.

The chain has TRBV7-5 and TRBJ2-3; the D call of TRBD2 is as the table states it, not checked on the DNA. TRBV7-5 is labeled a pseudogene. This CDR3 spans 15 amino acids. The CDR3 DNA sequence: TGTGTCAGAAGACCTAGCGGGACCAACACAGATACGCAGTATTTT. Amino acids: CVRRPSGTNTDTQYF.

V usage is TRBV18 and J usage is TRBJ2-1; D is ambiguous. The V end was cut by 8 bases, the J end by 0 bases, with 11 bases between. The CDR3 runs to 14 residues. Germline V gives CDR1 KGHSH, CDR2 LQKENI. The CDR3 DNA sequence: TGTGCCAGCCGAGGTGAAAGCTCCTACAATGAGCAGTTCTTC. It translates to CASRGESSYNEQFF.

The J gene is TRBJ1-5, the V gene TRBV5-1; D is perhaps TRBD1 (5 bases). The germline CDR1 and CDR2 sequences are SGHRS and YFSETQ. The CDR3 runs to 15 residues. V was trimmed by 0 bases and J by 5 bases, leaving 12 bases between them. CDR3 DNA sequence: TGCGCCAGCAGCTTGGGGGGCAGGGAATATCAGCCCCAGCATTTT. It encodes CASSLGGREYQPQHF.